The next 21 T cell receptor beta chains were all read from a single sample in a study of early T cells in non-severe SARS-CoV-2 infection. TCRdb itself ran the 5' RACE reads through MiXCR, one entry per CDR3 protein. Here the sample spans some 52,000 distinct CDR3 sequences, over 7.5% being singletons. Source material: whole blood. These receptors were taken from an adult who was a healthcare worker with PCR-confirmed SARS-CoV-2 infection or an uninfected control (not recorded which).

On this clonotype itself: A junction end diverges from the germline sequence, so it may reflect a read error. The rearrangement joins TRBV11-2 to TRBJ2-1; D may be TRBD1 or TRBD2 (6 bases each). The germline gives CDR1 SGHAT, CDR2 FQNNGV. The CDR3 is 12 residues long. The CDR3 nucleotides read TGTGCCAGCAGGTTAGGGGGGAATGAGCAGTTCTTC. Translating gives CASRLGGNEQFF.

The chain combines TRBV5-5 with TRBJ2-4; the D call may be TRBD1 or TRBD2 (5 bases each). Per germline, CDR1 SGHKS and CDR2 YYEKEE (reference sequence). The CDR3 spans 18 residues. Trimming removed 5 bases at V and 0 bases at J, with 21 bases between. The CDR3 sequence is CASSSRAPGPGAKNIQYF. For the CDR3, the DNA is TGTGCCAGCAGTTCCCGAGCCCCGGGGCCCGGAGCCAAAAACATTCAGTACTTC.

This clonotype was seen at least ten times. This sequence joins TRBV19 and TRBJ2-7, with D possibly being TRBD1 (6 bases). The CDR3 is 15 amino acids. Germline-derived CDR1 and CDR2 are LNHDA and SQIVND (reference sequence). With 5 bases removed from V and 2 bases from J, the gap between germline ends came to 16 bases. The chain's CDR3 is CASSARRGGTYEQYF. CDR3 nucleotides: TGTGCCAGTAGTGCCCGCAGGGGTGGGACCTACGAGCAGTACTTC.

This clonotype came up many times. The rearrangement uses TRBV29-1 and TRBJ2-7; weak D call: TRBD2 (6 bases). Germline CDR1 SQVTM, CDR2 ANQGSEA. The CDR3 contains 13 residues. V was cut by 3 bases and J by 7 bases, with 16 bases left in between. The CDR3 sequence is CSVDFPSGREQYF. The CDR3 nucleotides are TGCAGCGTTGATTTCCCCTCGGGGAGGGAGCAGTACTTC.

The chain is built from TRBV28 and TRBJ2-7; D call uncertain. CDR3 size: 14 residues. V lost 2 bases and J 2 bases, leaving 10 bases between the germline ends. Germline CDR1 MDHEN, CDR2 SYDVKM. The CDR3 sequence: CASSLQQSTYEQYF. The CDR3 DNA sequence: TGTGCCAGCAGTTTACAACAGTCCACCTACGAGCAGTACTTC. The whole variable domain, filled in from reference TRBV28 and TRBJ2-7, reads DVKVTQSSRYLVKRTGEKVFLECVQDMDHENMFWYRQDPGLGLRLIYFSYDVKMKEKGDIPEGYSVSREKKERFSLILESASTNQTSMYLCASSLQQSTYEQYFGPGTRLTVT.

The chain employs TRBV6-5 and TRBJ1-5; no clear D. CDR3 size: 14 residues. V was pared by 3 bases and J by 5 bases, with 11 bases between. CDR1 is MNHEY and CDR2 is SVGAGI in the germline V gene. Here the CDR3 reads CASSYGGFDQPQHF. CDR3 DNA sequence: TGTGCCAGCAGTTATGGAGGGTTTGATCAGCCCCAGCATTTT.

This rearrangement joins TRBV28 to TRBJ1-6; TRBD1 might be the D (6 bases). This CDR3 has 14 residues. Germline lookup yields CDR1 MDHEN and CDR2 SYDVKM. V dropped 4 bases and J dropped 5 bases, with 9 bases sitting between them. The CDR3 region is CASSWGANNSPLHF. The CDR3 region has the DNA TGTGCCAGCAGTTGGGGGGCTAATAATTCACCCCTCCACTTT.

This sequence joins TRBV7-2 and TRBJ2-2; 11 bases line up with TRBD2. Trimming at V came to 2 bases and at J to 1 base, leaving 6 bases not matched to a gene. This CDR3 has 18 residues. Germline values: CDR1 SGHTA, CDR2 FQGNSA. CDR3: CASSLLLAGARNTGELFF. The DNA for the CDR3 is TGTGCCAGCAGCTTACTACTAGCGGGGGCCCGGAACACCGGGGAGCTGTTTTTT. Full variable domain (rest looked up from reference TRBV7-2 and TRBJ2-2): GAGVSQSPSNKVTEKGKDVELRCDPISGHTALYWYRQSLGQGLEFLIYFQGNSAPDKSGLPSDRFSAERTGGSVSTLTIQRTQQEDSAVYLCASSLLLAGARNTGELFFGEGSRLTVL.

The V gene is TRBV20-1, the J gene TRBJ2-2; TRBD1 aligns across 8 bases. The CDR3 contains 14 residues. The germline CDR1 and CDR2 sequences are DFQATT and SNEGSKA (reference sequence). With 6 bases clipped from V and 4 bases from J, the junction kept 7 bases outside the gene matches. The CDR3, as DNA: TGCAGTGCCGACAGGGGTTCGGGCACCGGGGAGCTGTTTTTT. Its protein is CSADRGSGTGELFF.

The chain uses TRBV11-2 and TRBJ1-1; D not certain. V lost 4 bases to trimming and J lost 5 bases, with 26 bases between them. The germline V gene encodes CDR1 SGHAT and CDR2 FQNNGV. The CDR3 consists of 18 residues. The CDR3 sequence: CASSSPEKGVGVGTEAFF. The CDR3 bases are TGTGCCAGCAGCTCGCCGGAAAAGGGTGTTGGGGTTGGAACTGAAGCTTTCTTT.

The table lists this clonotype with a few counts. The V gene is TRBV19, the J gene TRBJ2-7; TRBD1 agrees at 9 bases. The CDR3 extends over 12 amino acids. Per germline, CDR1 LNHDA and CDR2 SQIVND (reference sequence). V was pared by 5 bases and J by 4 bases, with 0 bases of the junction left unmatched. CDR3: CASSDRGYEQYF. CDR3 bases: TGTGCCAGTAGTGACAGGGGGTACGAGCAGTACTTC.

The sample holds many counts of this clonotype. The chain couples TRBV11-3 to TRBJ2-1; 9 bases line up with TRBD2. Germline values: CDR1 SGHNT, CDR2 YENEEA. The CDR3 loop spans 15 amino acids. V shed 3 bases and J 6 bases; nucleotides not matched to a gene: 6. The CDR3 DNA reads TGTGCCAGCAGCTTCAGCGGGGGGATATCCAATGAGCAGTTCTTC. It yields the protein CASSFSGGISNEQFF.

This clonotype has only a few counts. The chain combines TRBV15 with TRBJ1-3; unclear D gene. Trimming took 0 bases from V and 7 from J, leaving 10 bases between them. Germline CDR1 LNHNV, CDR2 YYDKDF (reference sequence). The CDR3 is 14 residues long. The CDR3 nucleotides are TGTGCCACCAGCAGAGAAACGGGCAGGAACACCATATATTTT. Its protein product is CATSRETGRNTIYF. Together with reference TRBV15 and TRBJ1-3, the CDR3 gives the full variable domain: DAMVIQNPRYQVTQFGKPVTLSCSQTLNHNVMYWYQQKSSQAPKLLFHYYDKDFNNEADTPDNFQSRRPNTSFCFLDIRSPGLGDTAMYLCATSRETGRNTIYFGEGSWLTVV.

A note on this clonotype: One base away lies a much larger clone, so this may be a sequencing read error. The rearrangement links TRBV29-1 to TRBJ2-1; TRBD1 or TRBD2 may be the D gene (5 bases each). The germline CDR1 and CDR2 sequences are SQVTM and ANQGSEA. CDR3 length: 12 amino acids. The DNA for the CDR3 is TGCAGCGGGGGACGCTCCTGCAATGAGCAGTTCTTC. Amino acid sequence: CSGGRSCNEQFF.

This rearrangement joins TRBV6-2 or TRBV6-3 to TRBJ2-4; D is possibly TRBD1 (6 bases). CDR1 is MNHEY and CDR2 is SVGEGT in the germline V gene. V was clipped by 2 bases and J by 1 base, with 9 bases between them. The CDR3 is made up of 15 amino acids. The CDR3 protein is CASSYPQGAKNIQYF. The CDR3 nucleotides read TGTGCCAGCAGTTACCCTCAGGGGGCCAAAAACATTCAGTACTTC.

In this sample, this clonotype turned up a few times. The chain joins TRBV10-1 to TRBJ1-1; maybe TRBD1 (5 bases). Germline V gene data show CDR1 as WNHNN and CDR2 as SYGVQD (reference sequence). Trimming took 0 bases from V and 1 from J, leaving 15 bases between them. The CDR3 has 17 amino acids. The CDR3 region is CASSESVGQWENTEAFF. DNA of the CDR3: TGCGCCAGCAGTGAGTCTGTGGGGCAATGGGAGAACACTGAAGCTTTCTTT.

This clonotype has more than one count but fewer than ten. Germline is not matched at one junction end, which may reflect a read error. The rearrangement joins TRBV5-1 to TRBJ2-5; D unresolved. CDR3 length: 14 residues. Germline CDR1 reads SGHRS; CDR2 reads YFSETQ. The CDR3 DNA reads as TGCGTCAGCAGCTTGGAGAGCAGTCAAGAGACCCAGTACTTC. It encodes CVSSLESSQETQYF.

The table lists this clonotype with many counts. The V and J genes are TRBV12-5 and TRBJ1-1; D perhaps matches TRBD1 (5 bases). CDR3 size: 14 residues. The ends were cut back, 6 bases at V and 5 bases at J, with 16 bases in the middle. Germline CDR1 and CDR2: LGHNT and FRNRAP. The CDR3 protein is CASGPGGLITEAFF. CDR3 sequence (DNA): TGTGCTAGTGGCCCCGGGGGACTTATAACTGAAGCTTTCTTT.

This clonotype was counted ten times or more. The chain links TRBV12-3 or TRBV12-4 to TRBJ2-3; D gene unclear. The CDR3 runs 12 residues. The V gene lost 5 bases and the J gene lost 4 bases, with 7 bases spanning the gap. The CDR3 is CASSPRPDTQYF. In DNA, the CDR3 is TGTGCCAGCAGTCCCAGGCCAGATACGCAGTATTTT.

The V gene is TRBV6-6, the J gene TRBJ2-7, with D tentatively TRBD2 (6 bases). The CDR3 is 15 residues long. Germline CDR1 MNHNY, CDR2 SVGAGI (reference sequence). Trimming removed 0 bases at V and 6 bases at J, with 15 bases between. The CDR3 here is CASSYSETRGGEQYF. The CDR3 DNA reads TGTGCCAGCAGTTACTCGGAGACAAGGGGAGGCGAGCAGTACTTC.

V usage is TRBV12-3 or TRBV12-4 and J usage is TRBJ2-5; D may be TRBD2 (7 bases). V was trimmed by 5 bases and J by 1 base, leaving 20 bases between them. CDR3 length: 17 residues. The CDR3 nucleotides read TGTGCCAGCAGTGGGGGGGCCCACCATCGAATCCAAGAGACCCAGTACTTC. Amino acid sequence: CASSGGAHHRIQETQYF.